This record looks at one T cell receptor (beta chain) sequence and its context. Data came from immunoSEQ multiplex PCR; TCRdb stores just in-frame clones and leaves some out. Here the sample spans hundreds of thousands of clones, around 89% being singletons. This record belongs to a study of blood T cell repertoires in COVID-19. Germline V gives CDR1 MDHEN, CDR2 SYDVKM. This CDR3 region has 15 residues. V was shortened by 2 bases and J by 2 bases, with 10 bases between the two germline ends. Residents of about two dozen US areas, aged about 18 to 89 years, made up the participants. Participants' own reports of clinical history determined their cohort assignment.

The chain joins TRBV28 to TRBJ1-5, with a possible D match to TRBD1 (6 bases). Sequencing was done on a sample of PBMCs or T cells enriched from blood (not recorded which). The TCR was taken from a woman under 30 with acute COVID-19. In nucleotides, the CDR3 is TGTGCCAGCAGTTTAGCAGGGGCTGGCAATCAGCCCCAGCATTTT. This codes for CASSLAGAGNQPQHF. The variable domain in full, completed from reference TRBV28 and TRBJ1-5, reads DVKVTQSSRYLVKRTGEKVFLECVQDMDHENMFWYRQDPGLGLRLIYFSYDVKMKEKGDIPEGYSVSREKKERFSLILESASTNQTSMYLCASSLAGAGNQPQHFGDGTRLSIL.